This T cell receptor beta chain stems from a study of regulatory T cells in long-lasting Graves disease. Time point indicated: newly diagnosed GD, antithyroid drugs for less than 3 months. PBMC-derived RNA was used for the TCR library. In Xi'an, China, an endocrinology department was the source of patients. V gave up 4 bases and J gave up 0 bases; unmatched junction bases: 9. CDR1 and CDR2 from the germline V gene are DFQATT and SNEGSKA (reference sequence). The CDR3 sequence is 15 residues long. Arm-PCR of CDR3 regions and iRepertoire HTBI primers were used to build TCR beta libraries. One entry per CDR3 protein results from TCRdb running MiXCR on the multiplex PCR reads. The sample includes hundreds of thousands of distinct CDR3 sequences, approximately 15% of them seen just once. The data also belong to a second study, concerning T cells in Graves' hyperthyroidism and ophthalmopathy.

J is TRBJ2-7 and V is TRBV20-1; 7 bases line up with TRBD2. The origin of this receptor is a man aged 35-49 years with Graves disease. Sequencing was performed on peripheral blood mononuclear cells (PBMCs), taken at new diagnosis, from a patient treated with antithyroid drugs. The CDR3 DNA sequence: TGCAGTGCTACCCACCCGCGGGGGTCCTCCTACGAGCAGTACTTC. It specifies CSATHPRGSSYEQYF.